These 8 T cell receptor beta chains originate from one sample sequenced in a study of blood T cell repertoires in COVID-19. Clones were read by immunoSEQ multiplex PCR, and TCRdb kept only the in-frame ones, dropping some. The sample has over 150,000 clones, approximately 81% seen once. The sequenced sample was peripheral blood. All receptors come from a woman older than 75 with active or convalescent COVID-19.

This sequence joins TRBV10-3 and TRBJ2-1; 11 bases fit TRBD2. Looked up from germline, CDR1 is ENHRY and CDR2 is SYGVKD. The J segment lost 7 bases and the V segment lost 6 bases, leaving 11 bases of the junction unmatched. The CDR3 is 16 amino acids. The chain's CDR3 is CAIRTGTSGGGNEQFF. The CDR3 DNA reads TGTGCCATCAGGACCGGGACTAGCGGAGGGGGGAATGAGCAGTTCTTC.

The rearrangement uses TRBV19 and TRBJ2-2; 11 bases fit TRBD2. J gave up 7 bases and V 4 bases, and 14 bases lay outside the gene matches. CDR3 length: 18 residues. Germline loops: CDR1 LNHDA, CDR2 SQIVND (reference sequence). The DNA of the CDR3 is TGTGCCAGTAGTACGTTGAGTAGCGGGAGGGCCCCAAGCGGGGAGCTGTTTTTT. The encoded protein is CASSTLSSGRAPSGELFF.

CDR3 in amino acids: CASSIDRTGTNEQYF. The CDR3 DNA reads TGTGCCAGTAGTATAGACCGGACAGGGACGAACGAGCAGTACTTC. The chain employs TRBV19 and TRBJ2-7, with TRBD1 matching 8 bases. The junction had 6 bases not matched to a gene; V was cut back by 0 bases and J by 5 bases. The CDR3 is 15 amino acids. The germline V gene encodes CDR1 LNHDA and CDR2 SQIVND (reference sequence).

This clone was observed a handful of times. The chain employs TRBV12-3 or TRBV12-4 and TRBJ2-2; D ambiguous. The CDR3 totals 13 residues. Trimming pared 5 bases from V and 1 base from J, leaving 5 bases between. The CDR3: CASSNLNTGELFF. The CDR3 coding sequence is TGTGCCAGCAGTAATCTGAACACCGGGGAGCTGTTTTTT.

The chain is built from TRBV10-2 and TRBJ1-5, with D uncertain. Germline V gene data show CDR1 as WSHSY and CDR2 as SAAADI. The length of the CDR3 is 12 residues. The V gene lost 6 bases and the J gene lost 9 bases, with 12 bases spanning the gap. CDR3 protein: CASSAIGPPQHF. CDR3 in DNA: TGCGCCAGCAGCGCTATTGGGCCGCCCCAGCATTTT.

This chain links TRBV24-1 with TRBJ2-5; 7 bases are shared with TRBD1. Germline assignment: CDR1 KGHDR and CDR2 SFDVKD. J lost 5 bases, V lost 3 bases, and 14 bases had no gene match. CDR3 length: 17 amino acids. CDR3 DNA: TGTGCCACCAGTGATATTAAGGCAGGGGGATTCGTTGAGACCCAGTACTTC. Its protein is CATSDIKAGGFVETQYF.

This clone has just one count. The V and J genes are TRBV28 and TRBJ2-2; no clear D. CDR3 length: 14 amino acids. The V and J ends lost 6 bases and 2 bases respectively, with 10 bases between them. Germline CDR1 is MDHEN and CDR2 is SYDVKM. The CDR3 loop is CASRNSINTGELFF. The CDR3 DNA reads TGTGCCAGCAGGAATAGTATTAACACCGGGGAGCTGTTTTTT.

The genes are TRBV24-1 and TRBJ1-2, with 7 positions matching TRBD1. This CDR3 comprises 17 residues. Germline assignment: CDR1 KGHDR and CDR2 SFDVKD. Trimming cost V 4 bases and J 8 bases; bases outside gene matches: 18. The CDR3 loop is CATSDAGQTLIYGGYTF. Written as DNA, the CDR3 is TGTGCCACCAGTGACGCGGGACAGACTCTCATCTATGGAGGCTACACCTTC.